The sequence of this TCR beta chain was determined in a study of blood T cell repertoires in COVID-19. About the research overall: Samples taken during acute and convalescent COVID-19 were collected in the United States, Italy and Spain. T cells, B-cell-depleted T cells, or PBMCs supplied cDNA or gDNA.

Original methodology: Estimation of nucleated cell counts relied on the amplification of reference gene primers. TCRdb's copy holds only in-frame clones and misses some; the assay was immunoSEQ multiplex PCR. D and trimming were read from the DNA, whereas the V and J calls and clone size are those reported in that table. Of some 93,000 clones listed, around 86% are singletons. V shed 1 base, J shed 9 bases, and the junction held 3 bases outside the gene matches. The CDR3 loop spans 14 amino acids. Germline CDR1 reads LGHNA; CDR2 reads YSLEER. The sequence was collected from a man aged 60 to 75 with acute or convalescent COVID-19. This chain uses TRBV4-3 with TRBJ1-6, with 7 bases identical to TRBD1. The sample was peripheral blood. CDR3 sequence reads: CASSQGTGASPLHF. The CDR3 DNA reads TGCGCCAGCAGCCAAGGGACAGGAGCTTCACCCCTCCACTTT.